Following are 7 T cell receptor beta chains from one sample sequenced in a study of technical replicates of blood from a handful of donors. TCRdb's copy holds only in-frame clones and misses some; the assay was immunoSEQ multiplex PCR. The sample records about 97,000 clones, about 95% being singletons. Sequencing was carried out using T cells isolated from PBMCs. These receptor sequences come from a human donor in good health.

This chain connects TRBV5-4 to TRBJ1-1; D uncertain. Germline CDR1 is SGHNT and CDR2 is YYREEE (reference sequence). Trimming removed 6 bases from V and 1 base from J, with 7 bases in between. The CDR3 has 12 amino acids. This chain's CDR3 is CASTAANTEAFF. The CDR3 region has the DNA TGTGCCAGCACAGCGGCGAACACTGAAGCTTTCTTT.

The chain has TRBV6-1 and TRBJ2-3; no clear D gene. Trimming left V 2 bases short and J 0 bases short, with 15 bases between. Germline CDR1 MNHNS, CDR2 SASEGT. The CDR3 contains 17 residues. The CDR3 reads CASSERFAGSSTDTQYF. In DNA form, the CDR3 reads TGTGCCAGCAGTGAAAGGTTTGCCGGGTCTAGCACAGATACGCAGTATTTT.

The chain uses TRBV5-4 and TRBJ1-4; D not certain. The CDR3 spans 13 residues. V lost 0 bases and J lost 3, with 3 bases in between. Per germline, CDR1 SGHNT and CDR2 YYREEE (reference sequence). CDR3 amino acids: CASSLGANEKLFF. The CDR3 DNA follows: TGTGCCAGCAGCTTGGGCGCTAATGAAAAACTGTTTTTT.

The chain has TRBV6-6 and TRBJ1-4, with a tentative D call TRBD1 (5 bases). V was cut by 0 bases and J by 5 bases, with 7 bases left in between. The CDR3 has 14 amino acids. CDR1 is MNHNY, CDR2 SVGAGI, per germline (reference sequence). CDR3 sequence: CASSYSAGNEKLFF. CDR3 nucleotides: TGTGCCAGCAGTTACTCGGCAGGGAATGAAAAACTGTTTTTT.

The chain recombines TRBV5-4 with TRBJ2-5, with a possible D match to TRBD1 (6 bases). CDR1 and CDR2 (germline): SGHNT, YYREEE (reference sequence). This CDR3 contains 13 residues. The V and J ends lost 5 bases and 2 bases respectively, with 10 bases between them. CDR3 in amino acids: CASRAGQQETQYF. The CDR3 coding sequence is TGTGCCAGCAGAGCAGGACAGCAAGAGACCCAGTACTTC.

V gene TRBV11-2 combines with J gene TRBJ2-7, with a weak D call TRBD2 (5 bases). This CDR3 is built from 13 residues. Looked up from germline, CDR1 is SGHAT and CDR2 is FQNNGV. V was shortened by 3 bases and J by 3 bases, with 9 bases between the two germline ends. CDR3 nucleotide sequence: TGTGCCAGCAGCTTTAGTCGGGGCTACGAGCAGTACTTC. This gives the protein CASSFSRGYEQYF.

The rearrangement joins TRBV19 to TRBJ2-5, with a possible D match to TRBD2 (6 bases). Trimming pared 3 bases from V and 3 bases from J, leaving 14 bases between. The CDR3 contains 15 residues. Germline V gives CDR1 LNHDA, CDR2 SQIVND (reference sequence). CDR3 nucleotides: TGTGCCAGTAGTATGGGTGTGGGAGGAAAAGAGACCCAGTACTTC. This codes for CASSMGVGGKETQYF. Drawing the rest from reference TRBV19 and TRBJ2-5, the complete variable domain is DGGITQSPKYLFRKEGQNVTLSCEQNLNHDAMYWYRQDPGQGLRLIYYSQIVNDFQKGDIAEGYSVSREKKESFPLTVTSAQKNPTAFYLCASSMGVGGKETQYFGPGTRLLVL.